The text below deals with one T cell receptor beta chain. Germline values: CDR1 SNHLY, CDR2 FYNNEI. V was pared by 8 bases and J by 4 bases, with 6 bases of the junction left unmatched. The CDR3 loop spans 15 amino acids. TCRdb's copy holds only in-frame clones and misses some; the assay was immunoSEQ multiplex PCR. The sample lists more than 30,000 clones, 87% occurring once. This entry is derived from a study of multiple sclerosis patients with progressive multifocal leukoencephalopathy. As to time point: time of PML onset. PML in natalizumab-treated patients developed after between about 15 and 56 months of natalizumab therapy.

The TCR comes from a woman aged 40 to 50 with progressive multifocal leukoencephalopathy. Here the sequenced sample was PBMCs, taken from a patient treated with natalizumab. The chain recombines TRBV2 with TRBJ2-5; 14 nucleotides align to TRBD2. CDR3 sequence: CASPTGLAGGETQYF. DNA of the CDR3: TGTGCCAGCCCCACCGGACTAGCGGGAGGAGAGACCCAGTACTTC.